This T cell receptor beta chain was retrieved from a study of CD8 T cells in cerebrospinal fluid in Alzheimer's disease. Study findings and constraints: Alzheimer's patients were not enriched for EBV-specific clones, which were not the most expanded.

This CDR3 comprises 15 residues. The germline CDR1 and CDR2 sequences are LNHDA and SQIVND (reference sequence). Remarks on this clonotype: Its antigen is not known.

TCRdb reprocessed the 10x single-cell sequencing reads; each CDR3 protein has one entry and no DNA is given. This table holds 1,500 to 2,000 distinct CDR3 sequences. Specimen: cerebrospinal fluid. The sequence derives from a human donor with mild cognitive impairment. V gene TRBV19 combines with J gene TRBJ2-7; the D call of TRBD1 rests on TCRdb alone, since no DNA is present to check it. CDR3 region: CASSYGGATTYEQYF. Using reference TRBV19 and TRBJ2-7 for the parts outside the CDR3, the full variable domain is DGGITQSPKYLFRKEGQNVTLSCEQNLNHDAMYWYRQDPGQGLRLIYYSQIVNDFQKGDIAEGYSVSREKKESFPLTVTSAQKNPTAFYLCASSYGGATTYEQYFGPGTRLTVT.